A single sample is the source of the 21 T cell receptor beta chains below, sequenced in a study of fetal regulatory T cell absence and autoimmunity. Only in-frame clones appear in the TCRdb table, and some are missing; sequencing was by immunoSEQ multiplex PCR. This sample has about 95,000 clones, with less than 80% found just once. Sequencing input: pancreas tissue. These receptors were taken from a male donor with IPEX syndrome.

CDR3 amino acids: CASSLEFKPATGTEAFF. DNA for the CDR3: TGTGCCAGCAGCTTAGAGTTTAAGCCGGCCACGGGCACTGAAGCTTTCTTT. V and J are TRBV11-2 and TRBJ1-1; D call uncertain. CDR3 size: 17 residues. The germline V gene encodes CDR1 SGHAT and CDR2 FQNNGV. Trimming shortened V by 0 bases and J by 4 bases, and 18 bases separated the two germline ends. Filled out from reference TRBV11-2 and TRBJ1-1, the complete variable domain reads EAGVAQSPRYKIIEKRQSVAFWCNPISGHATLYWYQQILGQGPKLLIQFQNNGVVDDSQLPKDRFSAERLKGVDSTLKIQPAKLEDSAVYLCASSLEFKPATGTEAFFGQGTRLTVV.

The chain couples TRBV7-9 to TRBJ2-7; D unresolved. V was cut by 3 bases and J by 0 bases, with 24 bases left in between. CDR3 size: 19 residues. Germline V gene lookup returns CDR1 SEHNR and CDR2 FQNEAQ (reference sequence). The CDR3 region is CASSFGSWTSLSVSYEQYF. The CDR3 DNA follows: TGTGCCAGCAGCTTTGGATCGTGGACCTCACTAAGCGTCTCCTACGAGCAGTACTTC.

The CDR3 nucleotides read TGCGCCAGCAGCCAACGGGGGGGGACGCCCCAAGAGACCCAGTACTTC. Translating gives CASSQRGGTPQETQYF. This chain links TRBV4-1 with TRBJ2-5; 8 positions match TRBD2. The germline V gene encodes CDR1 MGHRA and CDR2 YSYEKL. This CDR3 has 16 amino acids. Trimming cost V 2 bases and J 1 base; bases outside gene matches: 6.

The V call is TRBV2, the J call TRBJ2-4; TRBD1 matches at 10 bases. This CDR3 is 15 amino acids long. Germline CDR1 and CDR2: SNHLY and FYNNEI. The V and J ends lost 4 bases and 0 bases, in that order; junction bases with no gene match: 0. The CDR3, as DNA: TGTGCCAGCAGTGGACAGGGGGCAGCCAAAAACATTCAGTACTTC. This codes for CASSGQGAAKNIQYF. The entire variable domain, with the rest obtained from reference TRBV2 and TRBJ2-4, is as follows: EPEVTQTPSHQVTQMGQEVILRCVPISNHLYFYWYRQILGQKVEFLVSFYNNEISEKSEIFDDQFSVERPDGSNFTLKIRSTKLEDSAMYFCASSGQGAAKNIQYFGAGTRLSVL.

V is TRBV29-1 and J is TRBJ2-7; TRBD2 is a possible D gene (7 bases). V shed 4 bases and J shed 2 bases, with 9 bases lying between them. The CDR3 is 12 residues long. The germline CDR1 and CDR2 sequences are SQVTM and ANQGSEA. DNA of the CDR3: TGCAGCGTTGGGGAGGGGGCCTACGAGCAGTACTTC. Its translation: CSVGEGAYEQYF.

The chain couples TRBV9 to TRBJ1-1, with D unresolved. Trimming removed 0 bases at V and 1 base at J, with 7 bases between. The germline CDR1 and CDR2 sequences are SGDLS and YYNGEE. The CDR3 covers 14 residues. The CDR3 here is CASSVVGQNTEAFF. Here the CDR3 DNA reads TGTGCCAGCAGCGTAGTCGGTCAGAACACTGAAGCTTTCTTT.

This sequence joins TRBV7-2 and TRBJ2-7; 11 positions agree with TRBD1. J lost 6 bases, V lost 3 bases, and 1 base had no gene match. This CDR3 has 13 residues. Germline CDR1 reads SGHTA; CDR2 reads FQGNSA. In DNA, the CDR3 is TGTGCCAGCAGCTTGGACAGGGGGCGCGAGCAGTACTTC. This codes for CASSLDRGREQYF.

The V call is TRBV27, the J call TRBJ2-3; 8 nucleotides line up with TRBD2. Germline CDR1 is MNHEY and CDR2 is SMNVEV (reference sequence). After removal of 6 bases from V and 1 base from J, the junction contained 9 bases not matched to a gene. CDR3 length equals 16 residues. Written as DNA, the CDR3 is TGTGCCAGCAGCCCCCAGACGACTAGCGGCACAGATACGCAGTATTTT. This translates into CASSPQTTSGTDTQYF.

The chain couples TRBV11-2 to TRBJ2-1; tentatively, D is TRBD2 (5 bases). The CDR3 covers 13 residues. The germline V and J ends were trimmed by 3 bases and 10 bases, with 13 bases remaining between them. Germline CDR1 reads SGHAT; CDR2 reads FQNNGV. CDR3 DNA sequence: TGTGCCAGCAGCTTGCGGCCCGAGGGCGAGCAGTTCTTC. Its protein is CASSLRPEGEQFF.

The chain recombines TRBV19 with TRBJ2-7; 9 bases align to TRBD1. V was clipped by 1 base and J by 3 bases; unmatched bases: 4. CDR3 length: 15 amino acids. The germline V gene encodes CDR1 LNHDA and CDR2 SQIVND (reference sequence). The CDR3 region has the DNA TGTGCCAGTAGTATAGCCGGGACAGGGCACTACGAGCAGTACTTC. It translates to CASSIAGTGHYEQYF.

The chain uses TRBV29-1 and TRBJ1-2; 7 bases are a match to TRBD1. CDR1 is SQVTM, CDR2 ANQGSEA, per germline. After removal of 1 base from V and 0 bases from J, the junction contained 2 bases not matched to a gene. The CDR3 loop spans 14 amino acids. In DNA, the CDR3 is TGCAGCGTTGAAGGACAGGGAACTAACTATGGCTACACCTTC. Encoded protein: CSVEGQGTNYGYTF.

The rearrangement uses TRBV30 and TRBJ2-3; 7 bases fit TRBD1. The CDR3 is 13 residues long. Germline V gene lookup returns CDR1 GTSNPN and CDR2 SVGIG (reference sequence). V shed 5 bases, J shed 3 bases, and the junction held 5 bases outside the gene matches. CDR3: CAWDHRGTDTQYF. CDR3 DNA sequence: TGTGCCTGGGATCACAGGGGAACAGATACGCAGTATTTT.

The chain combines TRBV7-8 with TRBJ1-2; D is ambiguous. V was clipped by 3 bases and J by 0 bases, with 5 bases between them. Looked up from germline, CDR1 is SGHVS and CDR2 is FQNEAQ. The CDR3 is 13 residues long. CDR3 sequence (DNA): TGTGCCAGCAGCTTGGAAGCTAACTATGGCTACACCTTC. Protein: CASSLEANYGYTF. Drawing the rest from reference TRBV7-8 and TRBJ1-2, the complete variable domain is GAGVSQSPRYKVAKRGQDVALRCDPISGHVSLFWYQQALGQGPEFLTYFQNEAQLDKSGLPSDRFFAERPEGSVSTLKIQRTQQEDSAVYLCASSLEANYGYTFGSGTRLTVV.

DNA of the CDR3: TGTGCCAGCAGCGTAGTGGTGAGCACAGATACGCAGTATTTT. This gives the protein CASSVVVSTDTQYF. The chain recombines TRBV9 with TRBJ2-3; no firm D call. V lost 0 bases and J lost 0, with 5 bases in between. This CDR3 has 14 residues. Germline V gene data show CDR1 as SGDLS and CDR2 as YYNGEE.

Notes on this clone: This could be a read error, since a much larger clone is one nucleotide away. V gene TRBV6-5 combines with J gene TRBJ1-5; 8 positions match TRBD1. The CDR3 is 14 residues long. With V trimmed by 6 bases and J by 1 base, 2 bases remained unmatched. Germline values: CDR1 MNHEY, CDR2 SVGAGI. CDR3 amino acids: CASSRDRSNQPQHF. The CDR3 region has the DNA TGTGCCAGCAGCCGGGACAGGAGCAATCAGCCCCAGCATTTT.

This clone has a single count. The J gene is TRBJ2-3, the V gene TRBV7-9, with 7 bases lining up with TRBD2. The CDR3 loop spans 16 amino acids. V lost 5 bases to trimming and J lost 0 bases; unmatched junction nucleotides: 8. The germline V gene has CDR1 SEHNR and CDR2 FQNEAQ (reference sequence). The CDR3 region has the DNA TGTGCCAGCAGCCCACGAGCGGGACCGAGCACAGATACGCAGTATTTT. Encoded protein: CASSPRAGPSTDTQYF. Complete variable domain (other parts from reference TRBV7-9 and TRBJ2-3): DTGVSQNPRHKITKRGQNVTFRCDPISEHNRLYWYRQTLGQGPEFLTYFQNEAQLEKSRLLSDRFSAERPKGSFSTLEIQRTEQGDSAMYLCASSPRAGPSTDTQYFGPGTRLTVL.

This clone was seen more than once but under ten times. The V and J genes are TRBV5-1 and TRBJ1-1; D uncertain. Germline CDR1 SGHRS, CDR2 YFSETQ. There are 14 residues in the CDR3. Trimming removed 1 base from V and 3 bases from J, with 10 bases in between. The CDR3 bases are TGCGCCAGCAGCTTGTTGTCTGGGGACACTGAAGCTTTCTTT. Protein: CASSLLSGDTEAFF. Variable domain in full (rest from reference TRBV5-1 and TRBJ1-1): KAGVTQTPRYLIKTRGQQVTLSCSPISGHRSVSWYQQTPGQGLQFLFEYFSETQRNKGNFPGRFSGRQFSNSRSEMNVSTLELGDSALYLCASSLLSGDTEAFFGQGTRLTVV.

The CDR3 reads CARRESGRALRDTQYF. The CDR3 bases are TGTGCCAGGAGAGAGAGTGGGAGGGCTCTTAGGGATACGCAGTATTTT. This chain connects TRBV2 to TRBJ2-3; the match to TRBD2 covers 7 bases. CDR3 length equals 16 residues. The J segment lost 6 bases and the V segment lost 9 bases, leaving 18 bases of the junction unmatched. Germline V gene data show CDR1 as SNHLY and CDR2 as FYNNEI.

The V call is TRBV27, the J call TRBJ2-3, with 12 bases identical to TRBD2. CDR1 is MNHEY and CDR2 is SMNVEV in the germline V gene (reference sequence). This CDR3 has 18 residues. The J segment lost 10 bases and the V segment lost 0 bases, leaving 14 bases of the junction unmatched. CDR3 sequence: CASSLSWRSGLAGPAQYF. DNA for the CDR3: TGTGCCAGCAGTTTATCTTGGCGGTCGGGACTAGCGGGCCCGGCGCAGTATTTT.

CDR3 loop: CAWSGGPYTGELFF. The CDR3 DNA is TGTGCCTGGAGTGGAGGTCCGTACACCGGGGAGCTGTTTTTT. The chain recombines TRBV30 with TRBJ2-2; D call uncertain. The CDR3 length is 14 residues. Germline assignment: CDR1 GTSNPN and CDR2 SVGIG (reference sequence). V lost 1 base and J 3 bases, leaving 9 bases between the germline ends.

The rearrangement links TRBV18 to TRBJ2-1, with D possibly matching TRBD1 (6 bases). Germline CDR1 and CDR2: KGHSH and LQKENI. The V end lost 3 bases, the J end lost 8 bases, and 11 bases lay between the germline ends. The CDR3 loop spans 13 amino acids. The CDR3: CASSPLTGHEQFF. CDR3 bases: TGTGCCAGCTCACCCCTGACAGGCCATGAGCAGTTCTTC.